This TCR beta chain was recorded in a study of blood T cell repertoires in COVID-19. Across the whole study: There were acute and convalescent COVID-19 samples, and they came from the United States, Italy and Spain. Nucleic acid was either cDNA or gDNA, and it came from T cells, B-cell-depleted T cells, or PBMCs.

Methods used by the authors: Amplification of reference gene primers provided the estimated nucleated cell counts. Assay: immunoSEQ multiplex PCR; the TCRdb copy retains only in-frame clones and omits some. V and J calls plus clone size are reproduced from that table; the DNA served to infer D and trimming. The data contain about 250,000 clones, around 85% of them singletons. Germline V lookup: CDR1 MNHEY, CDR2 SVGAGI. The CDR3 length is 14 residues. Trimming removed 6 bases at V and 5 bases at J, with 13 bases between. V gene TRBV6-5 combines with J gene TRBJ2-2; a weak D match, TRBD1 (7 bases). This TCR was recovered from a man aged 80 or over with acute or convalescent COVID-19. Sequenced material: peripheral blood. In DNA, the CDR3 is TGTGCCAGCAGAGAGGGGGCGGGAACCGGGGAGCTGTTTTTT. This encodes CASREGAGTGELFF.